What follows are 16 T cell receptor beta chains derived from one specimen sequenced in a study of PD-1 blockade in classical Hodgkin lymphoma. TCRdb's table, derived via immunoSEQ multiplex PCR, lists solely in-frame clones and lacks some. The sample consists of 22,000 or so clones, around 80% of them appearing once. All trial patients relapsed after autologous stem cell transplantation. Sequencing used peripheral blood mononuclear cells (PBMCs), obtained before the second cycle of nivolumab. The receptors originated from a human donor with classical Hodgkin lymphoma.

The rearrangement joins TRBV7-9 to TRBJ1-6; D unclear. Germline V gene sequence: CDR1 SEHNR, CDR2 FQNEAQ (reference sequence). This CDR3 has 16 residues. Trimming pared 4 bases from V and 3 bases from J, leaving 13 bases between. For the CDR3, the DNA is TGTGCCAGCAGCTCGGGTGCGGGGTTCTATAATTCACCCCTCCACTTT. Its translation is CASSSGAGFYNSPLHF.

This clone came up once. This chain connects TRBV28 to TRBJ1-6; possibly TRBD1 for D (5 bases). This CDR3 is 14 amino acids long. Germline-derived CDR1 and CDR2 are MDHEN and SYDVKM. Trimming stripped 4 bases from V and 13 bases from J, with 17 bases between. This CDR3 reads CASSSLGRGWPLHF. CDR3 DNA: TGTGCCAGCAGTTCGCTGGGGAGGGGTTGGCCCCTCCACTTT. The entire variable domain, with the rest obtained from reference TRBV28 and TRBJ1-6, is as follows: DVKVTQSSRYLVKRTGEKVFLECVQDMDHENMFWYRQDPGLGLRLIYFSYDVKMKEKGDIPEGYSVSREKKERFSLILESASTNQTSMYLCASSSLGRGWPLHFGNGTRLTVT.

V usage is TRBV5-1 and J usage is TRBJ2-2; D gene ambiguous. Germline V gene data show CDR1 as SGHRS and CDR2 as YFSETQ. The CDR3 consists of 13 residues. The V end lost 3 bases, the J end lost 9 bases, and 12 bases lay between the germline ends. Here the CDR3 reads CASSYYSDRELFF. The CDR3 nucleotides are TGCGCCAGCAGCTACTACTCCGACCGGGAGCTGTTTTTT.

The chain employs TRBV7-9 and TRBJ2-7, with 8 bases aligning to TRBD1. The CDR3 extends over 13 amino acids. The V gene's germline CDR1 is SEHNR and CDR2 FQNEAQ (reference sequence). The V segment lost 3 bases and the J segment 3 bases; nucleotides outside the gene matches: 1. CDR3 residues: CASSFDRGYEQYF. CDR3 sequence (DNA): TGTGCCAGCAGCTTCGACAGGGGCTACGAGCAGTACTTC.

The V and J genes are TRBV6-1 and TRBJ2-3; 9 nucleotides line up with TRBD1. Germline CDR1 reads MNHNS; CDR2 reads SASEGT. The CDR3 length is 16 residues. V dropped 4 bases and J dropped 4; count of bases not matched to a gene: 9. This CDR3 reads CASSGGGQGRSDTQYF. Written as DNA, the CDR3 is TGTGCCAGCAGTGGTGGTGGACAGGGGCGGTCAGATACGCAGTATTTT.

The chain has TRBV6-4 and TRBJ2-3, with D perhaps TRBD2 (6 bases). V was shortened by 2 bases and J by 2 bases, with 14 bases between the two germline ends. Looked up from germline, CDR1 is MRHNA and CDR2 is SNTAGT. This CDR3 has 16 residues. The CDR3 DNA reads TGTGCCAGCAGTGACGGGGGAGGCCCGTCCACAGATACGCAGTATTTT. Translation: CASSDGGGPSTDTQYF.

In its sample, this clone was seen a few times. The chain has TRBV9 and TRBJ1-2, with unresolved D. Germline CDR1 SGDLS, CDR2 YYNGEE. V was cut by 2 bases and J by 2 bases, with 7 bases left in between. CDR3 length: 13 amino acids. In DNA form, the CDR3 reads TGTGCCAGCAGCGTGGGTCTAAACTATGGCTACACCTTC. It specifies CASSVGLNYGYTF.

CDR3 amino acids: CASSPRASSYNEQFF. DNA for the CDR3: TGTGCCAGCAGCCCGCGCGCGAGCTCCTACAATGAGCAGTTCTTC. This rearrangement joins TRBV7-9 to TRBJ2-1; D gene unclear. Trimming cost V 5 bases and J 0 bases, with 11 bases left between them. The germline CDR1 and CDR2 sequences are SEHNR and FQNEAQ (reference sequence). This CDR3 contains 15 residues.

V usage is TRBV11-2 and J usage is TRBJ1-1; the match to TRBD1 covers 9 bases. The V gene's germline CDR1 is SGHAT and CDR2 FQNNGV. V lost 5 bases to trimming and J lost 2 bases; unmatched junction nucleotides: 6. The CDR3 contains 15 residues. CDR3 residues: CASSRDRDSNTEAFF. CDR3 bases: TGTGCCAGCAGCCGGGACAGGGATTCAAACACTGAAGCTTTCTTT.

The V gene is TRBV5-1, the J gene TRBJ2-1, with TRBD1 identical over 11 bases. V shed 4 bases, J shed 9 bases, and the junction held 12 bases outside the gene matches. CDR3 size: 16 residues. Germline lookup yields CDR1 SGHRS and CDR2 YFSETQ. In DNA, the CDR3 is TGCGCCAGCAGCCCTCAGCCGGGACAGGGGGGAGGTGAGCAGTTCTTC. This sequence encodes CASSPQPGQGGGEQFF.

This chain uses TRBV11-2 with TRBJ2-1; tentatively, D is TRBD1 or TRBD2 (6 bases each). The CDR3 is 16 residues long. V dropped 4 bases and J dropped 0 bases, with 13 bases sitting between them. The germline gives CDR1 SGHAT, CDR2 FQNNGV. The CDR3 region has the DNA TGTGCCAGCAGCTCCATAAGGGGGGCCTCCTACAATGAGCAGTTCTTC. It yields the protein CASSSIRGASYNEQFF.

This chain connects TRBV7-2 to TRBJ2-7; D possibly uses TRBD1 or TRBD2 (5 bases each). This CDR3 contains 12 residues. The germline gives CDR1 SGHTA, CDR2 FQGNSA. The ends were cut back, 2 bases at V and 6 bases at J, with 8 bases in the middle. For the CDR3, the DNA is TGTGCCAGCAGCTTAATTGGGGGCGAGCAGTACGTC. Translation: CASSLIGGEQYV.

This clone has a single count. The gene calls are TRBV5-1 and TRBJ2-7; the D call may be TRBD1 or TRBD2 (5 bases each). V shed 0 bases and J shed 4 bases, with 11 bases lying between them. CDR1 SGHRS and CDR2 YFSETQ come from the germline V gene. There are 14 residues in the CDR3. The CDR3 nucleotides read TGCGCCAGCAGCTTGGACTGGGGCGGGTACGAGCAGTACTTC. Translating it yields CASSLDWGGYEQYF.

The V gene is TRBV10-2, the J gene TRBJ2-1, with D perhaps given as TRBD1 or TRBD2 (5 bases each). The CDR3 contains 15 residues. The V end lost 8 bases, the J end lost 7 bases, and 21 bases lay between the germline ends. The germline V gene has CDR1 WSHSY and CDR2 SAAADI. CDR3 nucleotides: TGCGCCAGCTGGGATCAGGGACGTTCGGGGAATGAGCAGTTCTTC. Translated, it gives CASWDQGRSGNEQFF.

The rearrangement links TRBV29-1 to TRBJ2-3, with 8 positions matching TRBD1. The CDR3 consists of 13 residues. The germline CDR1 and CDR2 sequences are SQVTM and ANQGSEA. Trimming cost V 5 bases and J 1 base; bases outside gene matches: 2. CDR3 DNA: TGCAGCGTTAAGGACAGGGGCACAGATACGCAGTATTTT. Translating it yields CSVKDRGTDTQYF.

The gene calls are TRBV4-1 and TRBJ1-1, with TRBD1 as a possible D gene (5 bases). This CDR3 is 15 amino acids long. Trimming shortened V by 0 bases and J by 8 bases, and 16 bases separated the two germline ends. Germline V CDR1 and CDR2: MGHRA, YSYEKL. CDR3 loop: CASSQESGTMGEAFF. The CDR3 region has the DNA TGCGCCAGCAGCCAAGAGTCGGGGACCATGGGCGAAGCTTTCTTT.